A selection of T cell receptor beta chains follows, all from one sample in a study of blood T cell repertoires in COVID-19. Libraries were prepared by immunoSEQ multiplex PCR; TCRdb keeps only in-frame clonotypes and omits some of them. The sample has 50,000 to 85,000 clones, 70% to 85% seen once. Sequenced material: peripheral blood. These receptor sequences come from a man aged 60 to 69 with acute or convalescent COVID-19. CDR3s include the opening cysteine and the closing phenylalanine or tryptophan. The order of the fields is D gene, clone size, J gene, V gene, CDR3 protein, CDR3 DNA. A D gene is named only where the DNA matches it firmly. Size values are once, few and many counts, or a class for expanded clones, and some rows have none.

d_call: -
clone_size: -
j_call: TRBJ2-7
v_call: TRBV2
cdr3_aa: CASSQRLRYEQYF
cdr3_nt: TGTGCCAGCAGCCAGCGTCTTCGATACGAGCAGTACTTC

d_call: TRBD2
clone_size: once
j_call: TRBJ2-5
v_call: TRBV4-2
cdr3_aa: CASSQDPGLAGVAETQYF
cdr3_nt: TGTGCCAGCAGCCAAGATCCCGGACTAGCGGGTGTTGCGGAGACCCAGTACTTC

d_call: TRBD1
clone_size: once
j_call: TRBJ1-2
v_call: TRBV5-4
cdr3_aa: CASSFPGQGYGYTF
cdr3_nt: TGTGCCAGCAGCTTTCCGGGACAGGGCTATGGCTACACCTTC

d_call: -
clone_size: few
j_call: TRBJ1-2
v_call: TRBV7-9
cdr3_aa: CASSLAVGGYGYTF
cdr3_nt: TGTGCCAGCAGCTTAGCTGTAGGGGGCTATGGCTACACCTTC

d_call: -
clone_size: many
j_call: TRBJ1-5
v_call: TRBV3-1/TRBV3-2
cdr3_aa: CASSQDSTGSQPQHF
cdr3_nt: TGTGCCAGCAGCCAAGATTCTACGGGGAGTCAGCCCCAGCATTTT

d_call: -
clone_size: -
j_call: TRBJ1-6
v_call: TRBV11-2
cdr3_aa: CASSPSLNSPLHF
cdr3_nt: TGTGCCAGCAGCCCCTCTTTGAATTCACCCCTCCACTTT

d_call: TRBD1
clone_size: -
j_call: TRBJ1-4
v_call: TRBV9
cdr3_aa: CASSVGDRNEKLFF
cdr3_nt: TGTGCCAGCAGCGTTGGGGACAGAAATGAAAAACTGTTTTTT

d_call: TRBD2
clone_size: -
j_call: TRBJ2-2
v_call: TRBV7-7
cdr3_aa: CASSSTGTSGGTGELFF
cdr3_nt: TGTGCCAGCAGCTCAACCGGGACTAGCGGGGGTACCGGGGAGCTGTTTTTT

d_call: TRBD1
clone_size: -
j_call: TRBJ1-2
v_call: TRBV14
cdr3_aa: CASTRTGRNYGYTF
cdr3_nt: TGTGCCAGCACAAGGACAGGGCGAAACTATGGCTACACCTTC

d_call: TRBD1
clone_size: -
j_call: TRBJ1-1
v_call: TRBV3-1/TRBV3-2
cdr3_aa: CASSQGTGVNTEAFF
cdr3_nt: TGTGCCAGCAGCCAAGGGACAGGGGTGAACACTGAAGCTTTCTTT

d_call: -
clone_size: -
j_call: TRBJ1-6
v_call: TRBV27
cdr3_aa: CASSPYNSPLHF
cdr3_nt: TGTGCCAGCAGTCCTTATAATTCACCCCTCCACTTT

d_call: -
clone_size: -
j_call: TRBJ2-2
v_call: TRBV5-5
cdr3_aa: CASSLQTANTGELFF
cdr3_nt: TGTGCCAGCAGCTTGCAGACAGCAAACACCGGGGAGCTGTTTTTT

d_call: -
clone_size: -
j_call: TRBJ1-6
v_call: TRBV6-2/TRBV6-3
cdr3_aa: CASSYAAGSTYNSPLHF
cdr3_nt: TGTGCCAGCAGTTACGCGGCAGGGTCGACCTATAATTCACCCCTCCACTTT

d_call: -
clone_size: -
j_call: TRBJ2-6
v_call: TRBV27
cdr3_aa: CASSARGAGANVLTF
cdr3_nt: TGTGCCAGCAGTGCCAGGGGAGCTGGGGCCAACGTCCTGACTTTC

d_call: TRBD1
clone_size: -
j_call: TRBJ1-1
v_call: TRBV5-1
cdr3_aa: CASSLAGTENTEAFF
cdr3_nt: TGCGCCAGCAGCTTGGCAGGGACAGAGAACACTGAAGCTTTCTTT